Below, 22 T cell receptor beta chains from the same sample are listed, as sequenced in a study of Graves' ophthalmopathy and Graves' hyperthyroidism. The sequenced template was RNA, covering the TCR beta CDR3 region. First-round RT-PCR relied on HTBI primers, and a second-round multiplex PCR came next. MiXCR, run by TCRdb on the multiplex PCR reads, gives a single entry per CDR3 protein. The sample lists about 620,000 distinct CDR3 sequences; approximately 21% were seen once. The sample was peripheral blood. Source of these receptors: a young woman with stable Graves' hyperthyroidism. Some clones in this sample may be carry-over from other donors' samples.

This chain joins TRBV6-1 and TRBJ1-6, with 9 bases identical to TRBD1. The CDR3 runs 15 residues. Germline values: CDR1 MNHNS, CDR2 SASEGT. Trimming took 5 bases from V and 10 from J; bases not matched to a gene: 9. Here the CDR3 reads CASSRGGQGGSPLHF. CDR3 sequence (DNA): TGTGCCAGCAGTCGAGGGGGACAGGGAGGATCACCCCTCCACTTT.

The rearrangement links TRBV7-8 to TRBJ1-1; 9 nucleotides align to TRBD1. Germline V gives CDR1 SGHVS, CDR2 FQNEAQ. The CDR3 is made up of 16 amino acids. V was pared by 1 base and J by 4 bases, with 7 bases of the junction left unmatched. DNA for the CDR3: TGTGCCAGCAGCTTAGACCCCAGGACAGGGGCCACTGAAGCTTTCTTT. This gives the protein CASSLDPRTGATEAFF.

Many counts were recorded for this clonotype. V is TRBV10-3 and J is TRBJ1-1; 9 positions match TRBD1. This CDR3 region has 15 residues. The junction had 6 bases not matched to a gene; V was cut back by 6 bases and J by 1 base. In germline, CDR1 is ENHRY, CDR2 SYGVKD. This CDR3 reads CAIRREGQGNTEAFF. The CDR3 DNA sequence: TGTGCCATCAGGAGAGAGGGACAGGGGAACACTGAAGCTTTCTTT.

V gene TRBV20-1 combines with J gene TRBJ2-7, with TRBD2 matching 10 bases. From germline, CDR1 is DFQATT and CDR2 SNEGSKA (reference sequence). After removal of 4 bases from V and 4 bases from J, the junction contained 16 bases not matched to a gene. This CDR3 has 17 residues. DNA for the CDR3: TGCAGTGCTACCCCACTCCCGTCTAGCGGGGGATCATACGAGCAGTACTTC. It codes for CSATPLPSSGGSYEQYF.

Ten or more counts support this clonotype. The chain's CDR3 is CASSIRRMNTEAFF. CDR3 sequence (DNA): TGTGCCAGTAGTATTCGGAGAATGAACACTGAAGCTTTCTTT. This chain uses TRBV19 with TRBJ1-1; unclear D gene. V shed 3 bases and J shed 0 bases, with 8 bases lying between them. This CDR3 has 14 residues. CDR1 and CDR2 (germline): LNHDA, SQIVND (reference sequence).

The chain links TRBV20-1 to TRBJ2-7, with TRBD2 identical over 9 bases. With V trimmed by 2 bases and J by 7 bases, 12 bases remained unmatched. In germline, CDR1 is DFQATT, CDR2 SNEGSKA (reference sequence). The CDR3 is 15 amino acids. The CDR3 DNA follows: TGCAGTGCTAGATCGAGTCTAGCGGGGTTAGGGGAGCAGTACTTC. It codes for CSARSSLAGLGEQYF.

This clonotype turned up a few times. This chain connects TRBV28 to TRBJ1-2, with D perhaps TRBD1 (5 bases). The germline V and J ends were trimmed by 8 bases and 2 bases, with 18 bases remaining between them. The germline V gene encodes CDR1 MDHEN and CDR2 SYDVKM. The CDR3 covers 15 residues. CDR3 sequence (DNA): TGTGCCAGCTCCATATTCGGGACGGGAAACTATGGCTACACCTTC. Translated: CASSIFGTGNYGYTF.

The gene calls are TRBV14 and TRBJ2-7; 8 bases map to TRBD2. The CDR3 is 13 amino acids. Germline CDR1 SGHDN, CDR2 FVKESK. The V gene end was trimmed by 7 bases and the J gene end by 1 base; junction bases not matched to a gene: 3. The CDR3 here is CASKTSGSYEQYF. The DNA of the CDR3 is TGTGCCAGCAAAACTAGCGGTTCCTACGAGCAGTACTTC.

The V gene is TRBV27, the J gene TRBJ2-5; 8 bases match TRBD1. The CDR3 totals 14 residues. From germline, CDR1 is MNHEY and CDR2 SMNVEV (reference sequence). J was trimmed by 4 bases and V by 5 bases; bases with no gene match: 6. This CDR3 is CASSTNRGVETQYF. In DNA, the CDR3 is TGTGCCAGCAGTACCAACAGGGGGGTAGAGACCCAGTACTTC.

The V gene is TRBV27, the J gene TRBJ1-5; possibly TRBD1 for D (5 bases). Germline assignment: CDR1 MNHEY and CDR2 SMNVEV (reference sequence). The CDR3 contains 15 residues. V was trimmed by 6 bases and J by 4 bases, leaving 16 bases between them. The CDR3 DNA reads TGTGCCAGCAGGCCATTGCAGGGTGGGAATCAGCCCCAGCATTTT. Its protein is CASRPLQGGNQPQHF.

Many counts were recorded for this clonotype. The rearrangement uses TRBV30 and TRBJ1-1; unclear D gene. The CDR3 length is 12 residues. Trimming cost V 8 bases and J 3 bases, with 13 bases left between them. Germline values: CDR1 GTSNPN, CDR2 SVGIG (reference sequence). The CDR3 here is CASNGGYTEAFF. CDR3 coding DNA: TGTGCCAGTAACGGTGGGTACACTGAAGCTTTCTTT.

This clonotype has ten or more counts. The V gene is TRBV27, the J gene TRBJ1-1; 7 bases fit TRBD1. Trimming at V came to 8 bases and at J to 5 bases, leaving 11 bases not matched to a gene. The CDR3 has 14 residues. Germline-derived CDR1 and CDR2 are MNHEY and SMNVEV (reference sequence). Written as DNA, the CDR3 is TGTGCCAGCGGCGTCATTAGGGGGCGGACTGAAGCTTTCTTT. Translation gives CASGVIRGRTEAFF.

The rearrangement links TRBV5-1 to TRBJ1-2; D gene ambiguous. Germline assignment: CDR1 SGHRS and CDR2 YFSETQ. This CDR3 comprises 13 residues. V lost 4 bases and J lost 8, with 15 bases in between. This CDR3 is CASSTENRHGYTF. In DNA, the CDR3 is TGCGCCAGCAGCACAGAAAACAGACACGGCTACACCTTC.

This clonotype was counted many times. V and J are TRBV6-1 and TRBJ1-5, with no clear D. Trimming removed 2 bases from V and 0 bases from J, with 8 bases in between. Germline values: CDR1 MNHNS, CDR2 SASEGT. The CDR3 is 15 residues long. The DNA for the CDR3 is TGTGCCAGCAGTGAATCGACCAGTAGCAATCAGCCCCAGCATTTT. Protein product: CASSESTSSNQPQHF.

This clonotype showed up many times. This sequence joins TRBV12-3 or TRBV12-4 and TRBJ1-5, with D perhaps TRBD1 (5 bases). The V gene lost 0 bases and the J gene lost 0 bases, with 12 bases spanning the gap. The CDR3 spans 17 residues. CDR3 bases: TGTGCCAGCAGTTTAGCCCGGGACGGATATAGCAATCAGCCCCAGCATTTT. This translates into CASSLARDGYSNQPQHF.

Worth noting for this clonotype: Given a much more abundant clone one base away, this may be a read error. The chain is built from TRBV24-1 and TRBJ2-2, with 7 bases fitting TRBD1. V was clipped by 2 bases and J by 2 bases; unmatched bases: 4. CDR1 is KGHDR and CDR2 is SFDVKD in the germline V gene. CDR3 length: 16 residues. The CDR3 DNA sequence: TGTGCCACCAGTGATTCCTGGACAGGCAACACCGGGGAGCTGTTTTTT. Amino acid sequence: CATSDSWTGNTGELFF.

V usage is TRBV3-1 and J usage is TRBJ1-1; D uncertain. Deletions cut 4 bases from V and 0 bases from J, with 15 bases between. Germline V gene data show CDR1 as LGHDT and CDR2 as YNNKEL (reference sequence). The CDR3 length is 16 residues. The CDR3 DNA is TGTGCCAGCAGCCCCCGGGGTTGGGCAATGAACACTGAAGCTTTCTTT. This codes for CASSPRGWAMNTEAFF.

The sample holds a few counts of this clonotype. The DNA for the CDR3 is TGTGCCAGCAGCTTCCCTTTAACACAAGCTAACTATGGCTACACCTTC. It specifies CASSFPLTQANYGYTF. This sequence joins TRBV7-9 and TRBJ1-2, with D unresolved. V was pared by 3 bases and J by 0 bases, with 14 bases between. CDR1 is SEHNR and CDR2 is FQNEAQ in the germline V gene (reference sequence). This CDR3 has 16 residues.

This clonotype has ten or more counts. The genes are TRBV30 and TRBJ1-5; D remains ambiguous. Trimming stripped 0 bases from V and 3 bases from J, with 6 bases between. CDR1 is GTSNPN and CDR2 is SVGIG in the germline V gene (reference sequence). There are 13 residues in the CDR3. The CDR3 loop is CAWSVRNNQPQHF. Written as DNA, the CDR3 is TGTGCCTGGAGTGTACGGAACAATCAGCCCCAGCATTTT.

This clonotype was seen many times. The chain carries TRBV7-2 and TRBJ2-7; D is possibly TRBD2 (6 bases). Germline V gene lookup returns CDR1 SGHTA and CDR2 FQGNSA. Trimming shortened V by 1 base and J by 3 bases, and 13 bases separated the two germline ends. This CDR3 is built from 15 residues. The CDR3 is CASSLGRGTNYEQYF. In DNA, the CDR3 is TGTGCCAGCAGCTTAGGGCGGGGAACAAACTACGAGCAGTACTTC.

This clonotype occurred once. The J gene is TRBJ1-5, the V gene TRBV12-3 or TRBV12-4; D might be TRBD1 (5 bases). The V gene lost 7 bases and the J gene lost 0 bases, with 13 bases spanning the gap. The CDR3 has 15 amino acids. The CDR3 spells CASTSGQFSNQPQHF. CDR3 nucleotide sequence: TGTGCCAGCACCTCAGGGCAGTTTAGCAATCAGCCCCAGCATTTT.

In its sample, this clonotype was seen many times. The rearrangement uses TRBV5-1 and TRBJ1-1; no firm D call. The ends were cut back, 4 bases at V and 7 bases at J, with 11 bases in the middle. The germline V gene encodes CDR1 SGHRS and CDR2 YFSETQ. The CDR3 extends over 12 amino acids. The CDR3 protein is CASSPEEGEAFF. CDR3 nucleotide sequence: TGCGCCAGCAGCCCCGAGGAGGGTGAAGCTTTCTTT.